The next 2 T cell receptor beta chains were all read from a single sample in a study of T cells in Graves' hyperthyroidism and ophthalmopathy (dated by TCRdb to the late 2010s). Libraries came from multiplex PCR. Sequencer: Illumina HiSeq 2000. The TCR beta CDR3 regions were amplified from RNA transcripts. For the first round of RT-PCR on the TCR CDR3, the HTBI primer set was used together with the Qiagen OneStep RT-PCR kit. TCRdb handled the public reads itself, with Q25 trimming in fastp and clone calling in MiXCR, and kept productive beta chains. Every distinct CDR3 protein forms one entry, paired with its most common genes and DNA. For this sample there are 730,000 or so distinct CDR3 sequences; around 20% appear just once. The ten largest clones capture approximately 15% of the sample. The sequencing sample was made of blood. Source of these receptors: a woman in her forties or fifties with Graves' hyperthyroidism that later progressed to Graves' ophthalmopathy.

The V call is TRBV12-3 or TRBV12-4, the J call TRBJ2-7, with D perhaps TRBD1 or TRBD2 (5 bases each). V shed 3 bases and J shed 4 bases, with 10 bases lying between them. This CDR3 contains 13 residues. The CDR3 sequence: CASSLRGVYEQYF. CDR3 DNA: TGTGCCAGCAGTTTGAGAGGGGTGTACGAGCAGTACTTC.

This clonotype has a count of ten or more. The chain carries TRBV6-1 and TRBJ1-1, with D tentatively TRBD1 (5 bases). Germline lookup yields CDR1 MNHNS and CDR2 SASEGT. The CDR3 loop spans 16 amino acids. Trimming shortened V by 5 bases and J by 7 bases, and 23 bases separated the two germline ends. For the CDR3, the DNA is TGTGCCAGCAGTTACGATTCAGACAGCGTTTTTGGTGAAGCTTTCTTT. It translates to CASSYDSDSVFGEAFF.